This T cell receptor beta chain emerged from a study of CD8+ T cells in alopecia areata. Regarding the study as a whole: Affected lesional scalp, above all in alopecia totalis/universalis, was more clonal than normal scalp. With one nonresponder, baseline CD8+ expansion's link to response remains uncertain. Expanded CD8+ clones among the top 100, as well as scalp clonality, were significantly decreased by tofacitinib.

The authors extracted RNA and reverse transcribed it into cDNA as the sequencing template. Clones were read by immunoSEQ multiplex PCR, and TCRdb kept only the in-frame ones, dropping some. The table shows 95,000 to 100,000 clones, with 55% to 75% occurring only once. The treatment was: oral pan-JAK inhibitor, 5-10 mg twice daily. Cell sorting was applied to PBMCs, and CD4+ and CD8+ T cells were collected. As to this clone: Its antigen is undetermined.

This CDR3 spans 14 amino acids. CDR1 is SGHRS and CDR2 is YFSETQ in the germline V gene. The J segment lost 2 bases and the V segment lost 4 bases, leaving 2 bases of the junction unmatched. The chain recombines TRBV5-1 with TRBJ2-1; the match to TRBD2 covers 8 bases. Sample: CD8+ T cells sorted from blood, taken between weeks 55 and 65, from a patient treated with tofacitinib. This TCR derives from a human donor with alopecia areata. CDR3 region: CASSSGGPYNEQFF. CDR3 DNA: TGCGCCAGCAGCAGCGGGGGACCCTACAATGAGCAGTTCTTC.